This T cell receptor beta chain is from a study of blood T cell repertoires in COVID-19. TCRdb's copy holds only in-frame clones and misses some; the assay was immunoSEQ multiplex PCR. The data hold 85,000 to 100,000 clones, with about 90% observed a single time. This sequence was found in a man aged 50 to 59 with COVID-19, enrolled during active disease. Sequencing was done on a sample of peripheral blood.

CDR3 residues: CASSLRVGARIETQYF. The CDR3 DNA follows: TGTGCCAGCAGCCTCCGGGTGGGGGCGCGAATCGAGACCCAGTACTTC. This rearrangement joins TRBV5-6 to TRBJ2-5; maybe TRBD1 (6 bases). CDR1 is SGHDT and CDR2 is YYEEEE in the germline V gene. The CDR3 consists of 16 residues. Trimming pared 4 bases from V and 5 bases from J, leaving 21 bases between.